These 10 T cell receptor beta chains came from one sample sequenced in a study of Graves' ophthalmopathy and Graves' hyperthyroidism. The authors amplified TCR beta CDR3 regions, and they did so from RNA transcripts for repertoire sequencing. A first-round RT-PCR used HTBI primers, followed by a second-round multiplex PCR. Via MiXCR, TCRdb re-called the multiplex PCR reads, giving one row per CDR3 protein. The sample includes 200,000 to 250,000 distinct CDR3 sequences, roughly 21% of them seen just once. The sample was peripheral blood. Every receptor here comes from a woman aged 45-65 years with Graves' ophthalmopathy.

This clonotype was seen at least ten times. The chain couples TRBV28 to TRBJ2-2; no reliable D call. This CDR3 contains 12 residues. Germline V gene sequence: CDR1 MDHEN, CDR2 SYDVKM. The V end lost 5 bases, the J end lost 4 bases, and 5 bases lay between the germline ends. The CDR3 DNA reads TGTGCCAGCAGTCGTTCCACCGGGGAGCTGTTTTTT. This gives the protein CASSRSTGELFF.

V and J are TRBV6-2 or TRBV6-3 and TRBJ2-7, with no clear D. There are 16 residues in the CDR3. V was cut by 2 bases and J by 0 bases, with 14 bases left in between. Germline V lookup: CDR1 MNHEY, CDR2 SVGEGT. CDR3 sequence: CASSYKTRRNSYEQYF. The CDR3 DNA sequence: TGTGCCAGCAGTTACAAGACGAGACGGAACTCCTACGAGCAGTACTTC.

This rearrangement joins TRBV9 to TRBJ1-2; TRBD1 matches 10 bases. CDR3 length: 15 residues. Germline V CDR1 and CDR2: SGDLS, YYNGEE. V trimming: 4 bases; J trimming: 1 base; junction bases outside the gene matches: 4. CDR3 sequence reads: CASSPRTGGNYGYTF. CDR3 coding DNA: TGTGCCAGCAGCCCTCGGACAGGGGGTAACTATGGCTACACCTTC.

This clonotype appeared many times. This rearrangement joins TRBV14 to TRBJ1-6; TRBD1 matches at 7 bases. CDR1 is SGHDN and CDR2 is FVKESK in the germline V gene. CDR3 length equals 16 residues. Trimming removed 3 bases from V and 6 bases from J; junction bases left unmatched: 8. This CDR3 reads CASSHVTAGGNSPLHF. Here the CDR3 DNA reads TGTGCCAGCAGCCATGTCACCGCAGGGGGTAATTCACCCCTCCACTTT.

In its sample, this clonotype was seen many times. This chain connects TRBV5-1 to TRBJ2-5; 14 bases match TRBD2. Germline V gene data show CDR1 as SGHRS and CDR2 as YFSETQ. The CDR3 is made up of 16 amino acids. Trimming took 4 bases from V and 5 from J; bases not matched to a gene: 7. CDR3 protein: CASSAGLAGEGETQYF. Here the CDR3 DNA reads TGCGCCAGCAGCGCGGGACTAGCGGGAGAAGGGGAGACCCAGTACTTC.

This clonotype was detected many times. This chain links TRBV11-2 with TRBJ1-5; D ambiguous. The CDR3 covers 13 residues. Germline-derived CDR1 and CDR2 are SGHAT and FQNNGV. Trimming took off 2 bases at V and 2 bases at J, with 4 bases between the two ends. Written as DNA, the CDR3 is TGTGCCAGCAGCTTAATGGGCAATCAGCCCCAGCATTTT. Translation gives CASSLMGNQPQHF. Variable domain in full (rest from reference TRBV11-2 and TRBJ1-5): EAGVAQSPRYKIIEKRQSVAFWCNPISGHATLYWYQQILGQGPKLLIQFQNNGVVDDSQLPKDRFSAERLKGVDSTLKIQPAKLEDSAVYLCASSLMGNQPQHFGDGTRLSIL.

This rearrangement joins TRBV6-2 or TRBV6-3 to TRBJ2-7; 9 bases match TRBD1. The germline CDR1 and CDR2 sequences are MNHEY and SVGEGT. This CDR3 spans 15 amino acids. V gave up 6 bases and J gave up 1 base; unmatched junction bases: 7. The CDR3: CASSPIGTGSYEQYF. The CDR3 bases are TGTGCCAGCAGCCCTATAGGGACAGGGTCCTACGAGCAGTACTTC.

The chain employs TRBV6-1 and TRBJ2-7; D perhaps matches TRBD1 (5 bases). Germline CDR1 reads MNHNS; CDR2 reads SASEGT. Trimming took 3 bases from V and 3 from J, leaving 15 bases between them. This CDR3 comprises 15 residues. CDR3 amino acids: CASSDWQGPNYEQYF. The CDR3 nucleotides are TGTGCCAGCAGTGATTGGCAGGGCCCCAACTACGAGCAGTACTTC.

The chain joins TRBV6-1 to TRBJ2-7; 8 bases line up with TRBD1. This CDR3 is 14 amino acids long. V shed 6 bases, J shed 0 bases, and the junction held 4 bases outside the gene matches. CDR1 is MNHNS, CDR2 SASEGT, per germline. CDR3 in DNA: TGTGCCAGCAGGACAGGGGAAAACTCCTACGAGCAGTACTTC. It encodes CASRTGENSYEQYF.

The chain carries TRBV6-2 or TRBV6-3 and TRBJ1-1; 9 bases are shared with TRBD1. V lost 6 bases and J lost 0; bases outside the gene matches: 5. Germline CDR1 is MNHEY and CDR2 is SVGEGT. This CDR3 has 15 residues. CDR3 bases: TGTGCCAGCAGGGACAGGGGTAACGTGAACACTGAAGCTTTCTTT. It encodes CASRDRGNVNTEAFF.